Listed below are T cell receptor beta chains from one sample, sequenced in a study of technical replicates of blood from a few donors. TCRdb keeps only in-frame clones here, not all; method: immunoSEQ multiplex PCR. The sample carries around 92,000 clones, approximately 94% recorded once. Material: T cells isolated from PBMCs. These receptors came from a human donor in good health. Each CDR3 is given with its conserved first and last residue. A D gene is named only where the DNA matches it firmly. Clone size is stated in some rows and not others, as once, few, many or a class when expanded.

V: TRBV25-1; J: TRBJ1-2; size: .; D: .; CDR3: CASIPRGYSGYTF; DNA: TGTGCCAGCATTCCTAGAGGGTATAGTGGCTACACCTTC
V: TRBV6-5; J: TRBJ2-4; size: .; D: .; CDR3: CASSYGLGGGKNIQYF; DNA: TGTGCCAGCAGTTACGGTCTGGGGGGTGGCAAAAACATTCAGTACTTC
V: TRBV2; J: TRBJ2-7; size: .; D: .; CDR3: CASSDTQTPSSYEQYF; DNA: TGTGCCAGCAGTGACACCCAAACACCGTCCTCCTACGAGCAGTACTTC
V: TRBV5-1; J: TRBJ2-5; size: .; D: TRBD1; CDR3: CASSVTGEETQYF; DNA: TGCGCCAGCAGCGTTACAGGGGAAGAGACCCAGTACTTC
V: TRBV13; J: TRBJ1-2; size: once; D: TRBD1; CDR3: CASSLGRQGAYDGYTF; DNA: TGTGCCAGCAGCTTAGGTAGGCAGGGGGCTTATGATGGCTACACCTTC
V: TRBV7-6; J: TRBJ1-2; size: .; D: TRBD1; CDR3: CASSLSYRQGSYGYTF; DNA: TGTGCCAGCAGCTTAAGTTACAGACAGGGATCCTATGGCTACACCTTC
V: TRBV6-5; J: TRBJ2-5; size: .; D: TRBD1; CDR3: CASSSHDRGPLETQYF; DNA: TGTGCCAGCAGTTCACATGACAGGGGGCCCCTGGAGACCCAGTACTTC
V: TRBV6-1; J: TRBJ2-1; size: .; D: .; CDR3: CASSEGLSSYNEQFF; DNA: TGTGCCAGCAGTGAAGGGTTGAGCTCCTACAATGAGCAGTTCTTC
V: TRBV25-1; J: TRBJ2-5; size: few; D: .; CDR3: CASSESPGYQETQYF; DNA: TGTGCCAGCAGTGAATCACCGGGATACCAAGAGACCCAGTACTTC
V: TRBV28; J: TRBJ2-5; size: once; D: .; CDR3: CATNAKETQYF; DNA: TGTGCAACTAACGCGAAAGAGACCCAGTACTTC
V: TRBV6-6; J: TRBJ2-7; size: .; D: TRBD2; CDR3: CASSYSREGYEQYF; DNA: TGTGCCAGCAGTTACTCGCGGGAGGGCTACGAGCAGTACTTC
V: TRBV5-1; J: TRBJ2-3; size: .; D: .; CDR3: CAIKKRLQPDTQYF; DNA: TGCGCCATCAAGAAGCGGCTACAACCAGATACGCAGTATTTT
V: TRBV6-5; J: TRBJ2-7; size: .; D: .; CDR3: CASSYFGGLYEQYF; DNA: TGTGCCAGCAGTTACTTTGGGGGCCTCTACGAGCAGTACTTC
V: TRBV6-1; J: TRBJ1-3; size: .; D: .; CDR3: CASRDRDRNTIYF; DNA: TGTGCCAGCAGGGATCGGGATAGGAACACCATATATTTT
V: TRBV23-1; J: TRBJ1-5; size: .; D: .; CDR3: CASSQPDRPPRQPQHF; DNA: TGCGCCAGCAGTCAGCCCGACAGGCCACCGCGTCAGCCCCAGCATTTT